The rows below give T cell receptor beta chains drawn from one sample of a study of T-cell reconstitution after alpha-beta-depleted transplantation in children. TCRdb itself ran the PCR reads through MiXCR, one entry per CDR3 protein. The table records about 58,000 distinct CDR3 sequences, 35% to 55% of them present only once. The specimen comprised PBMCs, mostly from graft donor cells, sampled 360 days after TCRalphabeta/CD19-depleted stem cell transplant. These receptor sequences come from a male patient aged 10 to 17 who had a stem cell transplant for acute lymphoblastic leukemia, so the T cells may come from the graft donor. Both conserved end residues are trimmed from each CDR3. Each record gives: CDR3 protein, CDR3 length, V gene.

CDR3 protein: ASSVGGGTNTQY; CDR3 length: 12; V gene: TRBV9
CDR3 protein: ASSSNIRETGELF; CDR3 length: 13; V gene: TRBV7-9
CDR3 protein: ASSRYNEQF; CDR3 length: 9; V gene: TRBV7-2
CDR3 protein: ASSLGVGGGWSYEQY; CDR3 length: 15; V gene: TRBV5-5
CDR3 protein: ASSQVKRGSYNEQF; CDR3 length: 14; V gene: TRBV4-2
CDR3 protein: ASSLVRGYEQY; CDR3 length: 11; V gene: TRBV5-1
CDR3 protein: SVDGYNEQF; CDR3 length: 9; V gene: TRBV29-1
CDR3 protein: ASSQDDLAANTGELF; CDR3 length: 15; V gene: TRBV4-3
CDR3 protein: ASLRWGGEQY; CDR3 length: 10; V gene: TRBV28
CDR3 protein: ATSEESRTDTQY; CDR3 length: 12; V gene: TRBV15
CDR3 protein: ASSQSSGGAGTGELF; CDR3 length: 15; V gene: TRBV4-3
CDR3 protein: ASSTRLANTQY; CDR3 length: 11; V gene: TRBV9
CDR3 protein: SADRAETQY; CDR3 length: 9; V gene: TRBV29-1
CDR3 protein: SVETDSYEQY; CDR3 length: 10; V gene: TRBV29-1
CDR3 protein: ASSAGQGGNTIY; CDR3 length: 12; V gene: TRBV5-1
CDR3 protein: ASSRRTSGDTGELF; CDR3 length: 14; V gene: TRBV7-9
CDR3 protein: ASSQGGYEQY; CDR3 length: 10; V gene: TRBV14
CDR3 protein: ASSYSKRGENTGELF; CDR3 length: 15; V gene: TRBV6-5
CDR3 protein: SVPDRGYYNEQF; CDR3 length: 12; V gene: TRBV29-1
CDR3 protein: SGTGIQETQY; CDR3 length: 10; V gene: TRBV20-1
CDR3 protein: ASSLRGRGTQY; CDR3 length: 11; V gene: TRBV28
CDR3 protein: SALKDTEAF; CDR3 length: 9; V gene: TRBV29-1
CDR3 protein: ASSTSGGGHEQY; CDR3 length: 12; V gene: TRBV19
CDR3 protein: ASSETSGGYEQY; CDR3 length: 12; V gene: TRBV25-1
CDR3 protein: ASSLADRAF; CDR3 length: 9; V gene: TRBV7-9
CDR3 protein: ASTQNGGKGDTQY; CDR3 length: 13; V gene: TRBV28
CDR3 protein: ASSVEQRGPPTDTQY; CDR3 length: 15; V gene: TRBV9
CDR3 protein: ASSLQGVAEQY; CDR3 length: 11; V gene: TRBV5-1
CDR3 protein: ASGLIAGGRNEQF; CDR3 length: 13; V gene: TRBV12-5
CDR3 protein: ASSGTQSTYGYT; CDR3 length: 12; V gene: TRBV6-2/TRBV6-3
CDR3 protein: ASSPRGEAF; CDR3 length: 9; V gene: TRBV12-3/TRBV12-4
CDR3 protein: ASSLDRIYNEQF; CDR3 length: 12; V gene: TRBV27
CDR3 protein: ASSERGSDNEQF; CDR3 length: 12; V gene: TRBV5-1
CDR3 protein: ASSFEAETQY; CDR3 length: 10; V gene: TRBV12-3/TRBV12-4
CDR3 protein: ASSLGQPPYNEQF; CDR3 length: 13; V gene: TRBV28
CDR3 protein: ASTSNNEQF; CDR3 length: 9; V gene: TRBV12-3/TRBV12-4
CDR3 protein: ASSAGTLGEQY; CDR3 length: 11; V gene: TRBV7-7
CDR3 protein: SARITGGPIDTQY; CDR3 length: 13; V gene: TRBV20-1
CDR3 protein: ASSFSGKGQPQH; CDR3 length: 12; V gene: TRBV7-2
CDR3 protein: SASRDRDNQPQH; CDR3 length: 12; V gene: TRBV20-1
CDR3 protein: ASSLTGLVNTGEI; CDR3 length: 13; V gene: TRBV28
CDR3 protein: ASSLINEIYNEQF; CDR3 length: 13; V gene: TRBV7-2
CDR3 protein: ASSFSGELF; CDR3 length: 9; V gene: TRBV28